This T cell receptor (beta chain) was observed in a study of vaccination and CD4 T cells after COVID-19. Whole-study context: Six male and four female convalescents took part, two of them Hispanic. Samples were collected from three convalescent patients on day 14 and on days 161 to 241 after vaccination.

Time point meaning: late sampling 161 to 241 days after vaccination in a few convalescent patients. Noted treatment: approximately nine-day PBMC culture with coronavirus spike peptide pools or control peptides (ViraFEST assay). Points on this clonotype: Its specificity is not known.

Sequence data for DNA of cultured CD4+ T cells were generated by the Oncomine TCR Beta short-read assay. Extraction of genomic DNA was performed on cultured CD4+ T cells. TCRdb fed the PCR reads into MiXCR, producing one record per CDR3 protein. The data contain about 24,000 distinct CDR3 sequences, around 40% of them singletons. Here the sequenced sample was CD4+ T cells from blood, cultured in vitro, taken about 7 months after SARS-CoV-2 vaccination. This TCR derives from a human donor who had recovered from COVID-19.

As DNA, the CDR3 is TGTGCCAGCAGTTTTCTCACTGAAGCTTTCTTT. Translated, it gives CASSFLTEAFF. V is TRBV28 and J is TRBJ1-1; no reliable D call. Deletions cut 3 bases from V and 4 bases from J, with 3 bases between. This CDR3 spans 11 amino acids. Germline V CDR1 and CDR2: MDHEN, SYDVKM.